Listed below are T cell receptor beta chains from one sample, sequenced in a study of T cells expressing NK-cell markers. TCRdb re-analyzed the 5' RACE reads; it lists each CDR3 protein once, without DNA. The sample includes roughly 160,000 distinct CDR3 sequences. Sample: blood T cells: a sorted CD56 or NKG2C T cell subset, CD4+ or CD8+ T cells, or bulk PBMC T cells (not recorded which). The source of these receptors is a woman between 18 and 69 years old in good health. Both conserved end residues are part of each CDR3. The order of the fields is V gene, J gene, CDR3 length, CDR3 protein.

TRBV7-2,TRBJ2-1,17,CASSLVAAGGNHNEQFF
TRBV24-1,TRBJ2-1,15,CATSDPSGGVNEQFF
TRBV6-1,TRBJ1-5,16,CASSGLVYQKYQPQHF
TRBV4-1,TRBJ1-6,15,CASSQGQGNNSPLHF
TRBV10-2,TRBJ2-2,14,CASRESSRSGELFF
TRBV19,TRBJ2-5,15,CASSGPGGPQETQYF
TRBV11-3,TRBJ2-1,16,CASSWIAGRPYNEQFF
TRBV5-1,TRBJ2-7,14,CASRQRGGSIEQYF
TRBV27,TRBJ1-2,13,CASSTRAGYGYTF
TRBV7-9,TRBJ1-2,13,CASSRTGGDGYTF
TRBV5-1,TRBJ2-7,14,CASSLASGGYEQYF
TRBV12-3/TRBV12-4,TRBJ2-1,16,CASSFLSLSSYNEQFF
TRBV9,TRBJ2-1,20,CASSTRGGLAGASSYNEQFF
TRBV27,TRBJ2-4,16,CASSSTGPLAKNIQYF
TRBV4-1,TRBJ1-1,16,CASSQGGRGLTTEAFF